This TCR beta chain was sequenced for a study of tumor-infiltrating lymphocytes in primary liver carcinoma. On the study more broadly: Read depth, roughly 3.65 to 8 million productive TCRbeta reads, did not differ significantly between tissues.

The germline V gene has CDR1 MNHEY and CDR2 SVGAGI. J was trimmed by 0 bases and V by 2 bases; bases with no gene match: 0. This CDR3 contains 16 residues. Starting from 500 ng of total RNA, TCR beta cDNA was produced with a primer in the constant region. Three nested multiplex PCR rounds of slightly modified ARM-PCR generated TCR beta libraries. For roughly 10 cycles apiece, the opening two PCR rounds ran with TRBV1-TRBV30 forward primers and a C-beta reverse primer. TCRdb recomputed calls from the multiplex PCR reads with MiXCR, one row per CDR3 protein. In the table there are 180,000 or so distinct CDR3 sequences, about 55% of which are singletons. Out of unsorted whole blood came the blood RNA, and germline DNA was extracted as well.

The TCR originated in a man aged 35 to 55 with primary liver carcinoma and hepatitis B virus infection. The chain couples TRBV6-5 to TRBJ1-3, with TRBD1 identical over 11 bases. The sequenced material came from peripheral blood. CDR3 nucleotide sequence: TGTGCCAGCAGTTACGGACAGGGGGCCTCTGGAAACACCATATATTTT. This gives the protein CASSYGQGASGNTIYF.